This T cell receptor beta chain comes out of a study of response to subunit inactivated influenza vaccine. Trimming left V 6 bases short and J 0 bases short, with 12 bases between. The CDR3 is 14 amino acids. Per the germline V gene, CDR1 is SNHLY and CDR2 is FYNNEI. MiXCR, run by TCRdb on the RT-PCR reads, gives a single entry per CDR3 protein. This table has around 160,000 distinct CDR3 sequences, 11% appearing once. This TCR was recovered from a man aged 45-60 years who received an inactivated influenza vaccine. The chain joins TRBV2 to TRBJ2-7; D remains unclear. The sequencing here drew on non-naive T cells sorted from PBMCs, taken 45 days after vaccination. The DNA of the CDR3 is TGTGCCAGCAGGGATGCACTGACCTCCTACGAGCAGTACTTC. Its protein product is CASRDALTSYEQYF.